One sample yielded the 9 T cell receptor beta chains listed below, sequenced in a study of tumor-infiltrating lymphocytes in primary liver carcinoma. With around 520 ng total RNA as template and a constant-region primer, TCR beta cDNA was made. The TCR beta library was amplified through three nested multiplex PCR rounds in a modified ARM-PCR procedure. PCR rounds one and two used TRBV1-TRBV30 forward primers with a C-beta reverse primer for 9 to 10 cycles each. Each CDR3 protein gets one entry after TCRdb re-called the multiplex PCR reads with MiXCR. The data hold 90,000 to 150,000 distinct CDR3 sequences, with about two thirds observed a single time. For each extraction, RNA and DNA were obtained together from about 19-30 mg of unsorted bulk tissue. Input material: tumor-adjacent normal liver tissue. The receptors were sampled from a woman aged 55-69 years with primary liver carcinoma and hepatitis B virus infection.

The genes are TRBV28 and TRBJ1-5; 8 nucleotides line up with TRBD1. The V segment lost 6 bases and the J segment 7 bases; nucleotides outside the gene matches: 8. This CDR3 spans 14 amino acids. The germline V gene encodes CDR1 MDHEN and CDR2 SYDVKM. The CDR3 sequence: CASRSTGASQPQHF. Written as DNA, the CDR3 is TGTGCCAGCAGGTCGACAGGGGCTTCCCAGCCCCAGCATTTT.

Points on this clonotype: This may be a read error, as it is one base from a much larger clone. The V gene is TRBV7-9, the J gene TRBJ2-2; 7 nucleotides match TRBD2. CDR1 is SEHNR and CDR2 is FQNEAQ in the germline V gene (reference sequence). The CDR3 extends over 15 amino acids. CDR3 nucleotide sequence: TGTGCCAGCTCCATCTGGGGGGGGAACACCAGGGAGCTGTTTTTT. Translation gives CASSIWGGNTRELFF.

The CDR3 region is CASSRGALSHEKYV. The DNA of the CDR3 is TGTGCCAGCTCCCGTGGGGCACTATCCCACGAGAAGTACGTC. The chain combines TRBV11-2 with TRBJ2-7, with D perhaps matching TRBD1 (5 bases). Germline V CDR1 and CDR2: SGHAT, FQNNGV. The CDR3 has 14 residues.

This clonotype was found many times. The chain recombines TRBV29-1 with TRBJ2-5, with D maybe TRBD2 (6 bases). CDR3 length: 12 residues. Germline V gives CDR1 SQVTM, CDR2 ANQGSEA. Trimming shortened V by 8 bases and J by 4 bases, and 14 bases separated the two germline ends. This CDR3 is CSWGQGGETQYF. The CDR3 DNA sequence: TGCAGCTGGGGTCAGGGAGGAGAGACCCAGTACTTC.

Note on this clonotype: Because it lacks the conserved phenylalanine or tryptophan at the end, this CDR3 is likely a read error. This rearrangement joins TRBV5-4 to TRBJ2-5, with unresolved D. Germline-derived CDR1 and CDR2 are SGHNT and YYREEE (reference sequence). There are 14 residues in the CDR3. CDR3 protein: CAGSLAGLGETQYS. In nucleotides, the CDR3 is TGTGCCGGCAGCTTGGCCGGTCTGGGGGAGACCCAGTACTCC.

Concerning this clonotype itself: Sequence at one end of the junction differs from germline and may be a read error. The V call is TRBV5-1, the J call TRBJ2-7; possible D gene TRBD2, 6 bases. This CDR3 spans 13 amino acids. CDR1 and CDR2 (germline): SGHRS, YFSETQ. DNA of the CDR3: TGCGCCAGCAGCCCCTTGGGGGGTTTGGAGCAATACTTC. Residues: CASSPLGGLEQYF.

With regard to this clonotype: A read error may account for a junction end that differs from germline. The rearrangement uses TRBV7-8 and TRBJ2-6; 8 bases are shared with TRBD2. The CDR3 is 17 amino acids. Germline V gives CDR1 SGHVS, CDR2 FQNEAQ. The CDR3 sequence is CAISISGARPGANVLTF. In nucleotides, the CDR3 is TGCGCCATCAGTATTAGCGGGGCCAGGCCTGGGGCCAACGTCCTGACTTTC.

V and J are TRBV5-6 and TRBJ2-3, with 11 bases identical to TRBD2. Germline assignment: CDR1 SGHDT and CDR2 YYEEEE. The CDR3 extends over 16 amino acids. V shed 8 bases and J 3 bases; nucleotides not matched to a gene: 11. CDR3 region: CASSVTSGIRTDTQYF. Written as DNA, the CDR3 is TGTGCCAGTAGCGTGACTAGCGGGATCAGGACAGATACGCAGTATTTT. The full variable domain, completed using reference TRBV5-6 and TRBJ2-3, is DAGVTQSPTHLIKTRGQQVTLRCSPKSGHDTVSWYQQALGQGPQFIFQYYEEEERQRGNFPDRFSGHQFPNYSSELNVNALLLGDSALYLCASSVTSGIRTDTQYFGPGTRLTVL.

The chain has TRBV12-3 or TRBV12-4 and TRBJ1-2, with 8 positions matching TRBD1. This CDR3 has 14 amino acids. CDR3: CASGDRFTNYGYTF. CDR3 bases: TGTGCGAGCGGGGACAGGTTTACTAACTATGGCTACACCTTC.